The present TCR beta chain was sequenced within a study of human T cells and chemical hapten exposure. Time point defined: patch test 3, about 24 weeks after DPC sensitization. Treatment given: therapeutic diphenylcyclopropenone sensitization with weekly scalp DPC. TCRdb analysed the RACE reads with MiXCR anew, one entry per CDR3 protein. The sample shows some 110,000 distinct CDR3 sequences, about 11% of them seen only once. This CDR3 region has 14 residues. CDR1 and CDR2 from the germline V gene are DFQATT and SNEGSKA (reference sequence). The trim removed 0 bases at V and 2 bases at J, leaving 3 bases unmatched.

The chain recombines TRBV20-1 with TRBJ2-7, with 8 bases that match TRBD2. This TCR was sampled from a woman in her fifties or sixties with alopecia areata. Some clones in this sample may be carry-over from other donors' samples. The sample in question was whole blood, obtained in connection with sensitization to the hapten diphenylcyclopropenone (DPC). CDR3 coding DNA: TGCAGTGCTAGAGATAGCGGGAACCCCTACGAGCAGTACTTC. Translation gives CSARDSGNPYEQYF.